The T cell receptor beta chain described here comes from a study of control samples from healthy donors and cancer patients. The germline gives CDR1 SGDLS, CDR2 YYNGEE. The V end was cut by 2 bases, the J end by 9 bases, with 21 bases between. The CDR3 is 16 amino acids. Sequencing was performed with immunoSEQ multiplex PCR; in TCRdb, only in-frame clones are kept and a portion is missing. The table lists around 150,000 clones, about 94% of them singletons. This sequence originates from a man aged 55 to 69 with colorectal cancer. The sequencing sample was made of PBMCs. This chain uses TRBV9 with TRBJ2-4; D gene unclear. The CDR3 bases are TGTGCCAGCAGCGTCTCGCTTGGACCCTCAACGGGCATTCAGTACTTC. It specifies CASSVSLGPSTGIQYF.